The rows below give T cell receptor beta chains drawn from one sample of a study of T-cell reconstitution after alpha-beta-depleted transplantation in children. One entry per CDR3 protein results from TCRdb running MiXCR on the PCR reads. The sample consists of hundreds of thousands of distinct CDR3 sequences, about a sixth of them appearing once. This specimen consisted of PBMCs, mostly from graft donor cells, obtained 360 days after TCRalphabeta/CD19-depleted stem cell transplant. All receptors come from a boy in the first two years of life who had a stem cell transplant for Wiskott-Aldrich syndrome, so the T cells may come from the graft donor. CDR3s include the opening cysteine and the closing phenylalanine or tryptophan. D genes are given only for firm matches. Clone sizes are given selectively: once, few, many, or a class where the clone is expanded.

size,J,V,D,CDR3,DNA
few,TRBJ2-5,TRBV11-2,TRBD2,CASSLDLLAGGKETQYF,TGTGCCAGCAGCTTAGATCTACTAGCGGGAGGGAAAGAGACCCAGTACTTC
-,TRBJ2-6,TRBV7-2,-,CASAERRGSGANVLTF,TGTGCCAGCGCTGAGCGGCGAGGCTCTGGGGCCAACGTCCTGACTTTC
-,TRBJ2-1,TRBV5-1,TRBD2,CASSLGGVPSYNEQFF,TGCGCCAGCAGCCTCGGGGGGGTGCCCTCCTACAATGAGCAGTTCTTC
-,TRBJ2-5,TRBV7-2,-,CASSLARGGGQETQYF,TGTGCCAGCAGCTTAGCGCGCGGGGGCGGCCAAGAGACCCAGTACTTC
-,TRBJ2-7,TRBV20-1,TRBD2,CSARPPSAGGLGEQYF,TGCAGTGCTAGACCCCCCTCAGCGGGAGGCCTGGGCGAGCAGTACTTC
few,TRBJ2-7,TRBV27,-,CASSPPPVQRDYEQYF,TGTGCCAGCAGTCCCCCGCCCGTACAGAGGGACTACGAGCAGTACTTC
few,TRBJ1-1,TRBV27,TRBD1,CASSYSRGGAEAFF,TGTGCCAGCAGTTACTCCCGAGGGGGCGCTGAAGCTTTCTTT
-,TRBJ1-6,TRBV7-9,-,CASGSWVGTHSPLHF,TGTGCCAGCGGCTCCTGGGTCGGGACTCATTCACCCCTCCACTTT
few,TRBJ2-7,TRBV6-1,TRBD1,CASSPETGSSYEQYF,TGTGCCAGCAGCCCCGAGACAGGGAGCTCCTACGAGCAGTACTTC
-,TRBJ2-5,TRBV30,-,CALREETQYF,TGTGCCCTCAGGGAAGAGACCCAGTACTTC
-,TRBJ2-3,TRBV7-2,-,CASSLDGWGATDTQYF,TGTGCCAGCAGCTTAGATGGCTGGGGCGCGACAGATACGCAGTATTTT
few,TRBJ1-4,TRBV4-1,-,CASSPGTAVGIEKLFF,TGCGCCAGCAGCCCAGGGACGGCTGTGGGGATTGAAAAACTGTTTTTT
few,TRBJ2-5,TRBV5-1,-,CASSLKQAQETQYF,TGCGCCAGCAGCTTAAAGCAGGCCCAAGAGACCCAGTACTTC
few,TRBJ2-1,TRBV18,TRBD2,CASSSLAGGPRYNNEQFF,TGTGCCAGCTCATCTCTAGCGGGAGGGCCGAGGTACAACAATGAGCAGTTCTTC
many,TRBJ2-3,TRBV15,TRBD1,CATSRGGAGGSTDTQYF,TGTGCCACCAGCAGAGGAGGGGCAGGGGGCTCCACAGATACGCAGTATTTT
-,TRBJ1-1,TRBV15,-,CATSRKGTEAFF,TGTGCCACCAGCAGAAAAGGCACTGAAGCTTTCTTT
few,TRBJ2-7,TRBV7-9,TRBD1,CASSRQGQVSYEQYF,TGTGCCAGCAGCCGACAGGGGCAGGTCTCCTACGAGCAGTACTTC
-,TRBJ2-5,TRBV2,TRBD2,CASSEPLAGVRWRGTQYF,TGTGCCAGCAGTGAACCACTAGCGGGAGTCAGATGGCGGGGGACCCAGTACTTC
few,TRBJ2-3,TRBV4-1,-,CASSHNPGPSTDTQYF,TGCGCCAGCAGCCATAATCCCGGGCCGTCCACAGATACGCAGTATTTT
-,TRBJ2-1,TRBV10-3,-,CAISEQGAYYNEQFF,TGTGCCATCAGTGAACAGGGAGCGTACTACAATGAGCAGTTCTTC
-,TRBJ2-1,TRBV10-3,TRBD2,CAISENREANNEQFF,TGTGCCATCAGTGAGAATCGGGAGGCGAACAATGAGCAGTTCTTC
-,TRBJ1-5,TRBV7-9,TRBD1,CASSGQGLQPQHF,TGTGCCAGCAGCGGACAGGGACTTCAGCCCCAGCATTTT
few,TRBJ1-5,TRBV5-1,-,CASSFGPGNQPQHF,TGCGCCAGCAGCTTTGGACCGGGCAATCAGCCCCAGCATTTT
-,TRBJ2-3,TRBV6-2/TRBV6-3,-,CASTGAGDTQYF,TGTGCCAGCACGGGGGCCGGAGATACGCAGTATTTT
few,TRBJ2-3,TRBV20-1,TRBD1,CSATLQGQGSGYTQYF,TGCAGTGCTACCTTACAGGGACAGGGATCGGGGTATACGCAGTATTTT
-,TRBJ2-2,TRBV9,TRBD2,CASSGAGVITGELFF,TGTGCCAGCAGCGGAGCGGGAGTGATCACCGGGGAGCTGTTTTTT
few,TRBJ2-5,TRBV24-1,-,CATSGGLLQETQYF,TGTGCCACCAGTGGAGGGCTTCTACAAGAGACCCAGTACTTC
few,TRBJ2-1,TRBV7-9,-,CASSLTLSSYNEQFF,TGTGCCAGCAGCTTAACGCTGAGCTCCTACAATGAGCAGTTCTTC
-,TRBJ2-2,TRBV12-3/TRBV12-4,-,CASSPSPGFTGELFF,TGTGCCAGCAGTCCTAGCCCCGGCTTCACCGGGGAGCTGTTTTTT
few,TRBJ1-6,TRBV10-3,TRBD1,CANPDRGVLSYNSPLHF,TGTGCCAACCCCGACAGGGGCGTACTGTCCTATAATTCACCCCTCCACTTT